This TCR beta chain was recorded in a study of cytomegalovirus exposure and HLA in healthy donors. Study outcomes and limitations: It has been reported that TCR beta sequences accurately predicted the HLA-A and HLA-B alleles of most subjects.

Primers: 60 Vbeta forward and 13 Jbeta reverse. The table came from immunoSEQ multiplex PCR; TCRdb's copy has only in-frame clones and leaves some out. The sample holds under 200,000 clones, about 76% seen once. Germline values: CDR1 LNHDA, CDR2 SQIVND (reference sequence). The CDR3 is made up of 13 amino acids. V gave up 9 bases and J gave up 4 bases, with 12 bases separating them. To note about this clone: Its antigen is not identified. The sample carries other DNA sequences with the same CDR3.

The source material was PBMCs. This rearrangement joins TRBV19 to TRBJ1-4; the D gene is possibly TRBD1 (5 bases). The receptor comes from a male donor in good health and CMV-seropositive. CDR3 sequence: CASLGRNNEKLFF. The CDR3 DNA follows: TGTGCCAGCTTGGGGCGGAATAATGAAAAACTGTTTTTT. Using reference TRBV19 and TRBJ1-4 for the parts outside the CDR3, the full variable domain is DGGITQSPKYLFRKEGQNVTLSCEQNLNHDAMYWYRQDPGQGLRLIYYSQIVNDFQKGDIAEGYSVSREKKESFPLTVTSAQKNPTAFYLCASLGRNNEKLFFGSGTQLSVL.